The 24 T cell receptor beta chains reported below all come from one sample, sequenced in a study of CD8 T cells in ankylosing spondylitis. TCRdb fed the 5' RACE reads into MiXCR, producing one record per CDR3 protein. The table has about 340,000 distinct CDR3 sequences, roughly 14% seen once; the top ten hold around 1%. The specimen sequenced was blood, either unsorted or a sorted T cell fraction (not recorded which). These receptors were collected from a male donor with ankylosing spondylitis or in good health (not recorded which).

To note about this clonotype: Mismatch with germline at one junction end may stem from a read error. The CDR3 bases are TGCGCTTCTGACGGACAGGGTTACAATGAGCAGTTCTTC. Translated, it gives CASDGQGYNEQFF. V and J are TRBV12-3 or TRBV12-4 and TRBJ2-1, with 8 positions matching TRBD1. This CDR3 comprises 13 residues.

The rearrangement links TRBV5-1 to TRBJ2-1; perhaps D is TRBD1 or TRBD2 (5 bases each). Trimming shortened V by 4 bases and J by 7 bases, and 15 bases separated the two germline ends. This CDR3 has 14 amino acids. CDR1 and CDR2 from the germline V gene are SGHRS and YFSETQ. CDR3 sequence: CASSQAFWGNEQFF. For the CDR3, the DNA is TGCGCCAGCAGCCAAGCCTTTTGGGGGAATGAGCAGTTCTTC.

This clonotype was detected many times. V is TRBV3-1 and J is TRBJ2-1; D may be TRBD2 (7 bases). The germline V gene encodes CDR1 LGHDT and CDR2 YNNKEL (reference sequence). The CDR3 has 16 residues. V lost 4 bases and J lost 8, with 21 bases in between. The CDR3 reads CASSLAGAAHRDEQFF. In DNA, the CDR3 is TGTGCCAGCAGCCTGGCGGGGGCAGCTCACAGGGATGAGCAGTTCTTC.

This chain joins TRBV12-3 or TRBV12-4 and TRBJ2-7, with a tentative D call TRBD1 (5 bases). The V and J ends lost 5 bases and 0 bases respectively, with 14 bases between them. The CDR3 is 15 residues long. CDR3: CASSPFDRYSYEQYF. The CDR3 DNA reads TGTGCCAGCAGTCCCTTTGACAGATACTCCTACGAGCAGTACTTC.

A few counts support this clonotype. This chain connects TRBV12-3 or TRBV12-4 to TRBJ2-1; D ambiguous. There are 13 residues in the CDR3. The V gene lost 6 bases and the J gene lost 3 bases, with 9 bases spanning the gap. CDR3 region: CASSQHDYNEQFF. In DNA form, the CDR3 reads TGTGCCAGCAGCCAGCATGACTACAATGAGCAGTTCTTC.

V and J are TRBV7-2 and TRBJ2-5; possible D gene TRBD2, 5 bases. Germline CDR1 SGHTA, CDR2 FQGNSA. The length of the CDR3 is 13 residues. V was cut by 4 bases and J by 5 bases, with 11 bases left in between. The DNA for the CDR3 is TGTGCCAGCAGCTCGGGAATGTTGGAGACCCAGTACTTC. Protein sequence: CASSSGMLETQYF.

The CDR3 DNA follows: TGTGCCAGCCGGTATTCAAGGAACACCGGGGAGCTGTTTTTT. Protein: CASRYSRNTGELFF. The V and J genes are TRBV4-2 and TRBJ2-2; D not certain. Germline V gene sequence: CDR1 LGHNA, CDR2 YNFKEQ. V was pared by 8 bases and J by 1 base, with 11 bases between. This CDR3 is 14 amino acids long.

V is TRBV21-1 and J is TRBJ1-4; the D call of TRBD1 is as the table states it, not checked on the DNA. TRBV21-1 is designated a pseudogene. The CDR3 spans 16 residues. CDR3 sequence (DNA): TGTGCCAGCAGCAAATTGACAGGGTCATGGGATGAAAAACTGTTTTTT. Amino acid sequence: CASSKLTGSWDEKLFF.

This clonotype has only a few counts. V usage is TRBV5-1 and J usage is TRBJ2-6, with D maybe TRBD1 (6 bases). This CDR3 has 19 residues. Germline CDR1 reads SGHRS; CDR2 reads YFSETQ. Between the trimmed V and J ends, which lost 0 bases and 0 bases, there was a span of 16 bases. The chain's CDR3 is CASSLEAPGHLSGANVLTF. The CDR3 DNA reads as TGCGCCAGCAGCTTGGAGGCCCCGGGACACCTCTCTGGGGCCAACGTCCTGACTTTC.

This clonotype was picked up a small number of times. This CDR3 reads CASSLGVTGDYEQYF. For the CDR3, the DNA is TGTGCCAGCAGCTTGGGTGTGACAGGGGACTACGAGCAGTACTTC. The chain is built from TRBV5-5 and TRBJ2-7, with TRBD1 matching 8 bases. V lost 0 bases and J lost 3; bases outside the gene matches: 5. CDR3 length: 15 amino acids. Germline V gene lookup returns CDR1 SGHKS and CDR2 YYEKEE (reference sequence). Filled out from reference TRBV5-5 and TRBJ2-7, the complete variable domain reads DAGVTQSPTHLIKTRGQQVTLRCSPISGHKSVSWYQQVLGQGPQFIFQYYEKEERGRGNFPDRFSARQFPNYSSELNVNALLLGDSALYLCASSLGVTGDYEQYFGPGTRLTVT.

This clonotype has a count of ten or more. The rearrangement joins TRBV19 to TRBJ2-2; no reliable D call. This CDR3 contains 11 residues. V lost 4 bases and J lost 7, with 4 bases in between. Germline values: CDR1 LNHDA, CDR2 SQIVND (reference sequence). The CDR3 loop reads CASSNYGELFF. The CDR3 region has the DNA TGTGCCAGTAGTAATTACGGGGAGCTGTTTTTT.

The V gene is TRBV6-6, the J gene TRBJ1-1; 7 nucleotides line up with TRBD1. The CDR3 consists of 13 residues. Germline trimming cut 4 bases from V and 5 bases from J; bases unmatched to any gene: 4. Germline CDR1 MNHNY, CDR2 SVGAGI (reference sequence). The CDR3 bases are TGTGCCAGCAGTTTCCCAGGGGGAACTGAAGCTTTCTTT. This gives the protein CASSFPGGTEAFF.

This clonotype has more than one count but fewer than ten. V gene TRBV12-3 or TRBV12-4 combines with J gene TRBJ1-2; D call uncertain. Trimming pared 2 bases from V and 12 bases from J, leaving 16 bases between. This CDR3 comprises 13 residues. The CDR3 coding sequence is TGTGCCAGCAGTTTATTTAAACCAGACCGCCACACCTTC. It specifies CASSLFKPDRHTF.

The rearrangement uses TRBV20-1 and TRBJ1-2, with D perhaps TRBD1 (5 bases). The CDR3 runs to 14 residues. With 1 base removed from V and 6 bases from J, the gap between germline ends came to 15 bases. CDR1 is DFQATT and CDR2 is SNEGSKA in the germline V gene (reference sequence). For the CDR3, the DNA is TGCAGTGCTAGAGTAGGCAGGGAAGGGGATGGCTACACCTTC. It translates to CSARVGREGDGYTF.

This clonotype was recorded at least ten times. The rearrangement joins TRBV7-2 to TRBJ1-2; 9 bases align to TRBD1. This CDR3 is 14 amino acids long. V shed 5 bases, J shed 6 bases, and the junction held 7 bases outside the gene matches. Germline lookup yields CDR1 SGHTA and CDR2 FQGNSA. The CDR3 protein is CASSQSTGGDGYTF. DNA for the CDR3: TGTGCCAGCAGCCAATCGACAGGGGGTGATGGCTACACCTTC.

This clonotype was counted a few times. V gene TRBV9 combines with J gene TRBJ1-2; the match to TRBD1 covers 9 bases. This CDR3 contains 19 residues. Germline values: CDR1 SGDLS, CDR2 YYNGEE. Trimming removed 0 bases from V and 0 bases from J; junction bases left unmatched: 12. CDR3 region: CASSVEGRGQGTANYGYTF. CDR3 DNA sequence: TGTGCCAGCAGCGTAGAGGGTCGGGGACAGGGAACTGCTAACTATGGCTACACCTTC.

This clonotype has at least ten counts. V is TRBV12-3 or TRBV12-4 and J is TRBJ1-1; D is undetermined. The CDR3 covers 13 residues. Trimming removed 5 bases at V and 4 bases at J, with 11 bases between. The CDR3 region has the DNA TGTGCCAGCAGTCTTCAGGAGGGCACTGAAGCTTTCTTT. Amino acids: CASSLQEGTEAFF.

The chain is built from TRBV20-1 and TRBJ1-2, with 8 bases fitting TRBD1. The CDR3 runs 13 residues. Germline V gives CDR1 DFQATT, CDR2 SNEGSKA (reference sequence). CDR3 sequence reads: CRAGQELNYGYTF. The CDR3 region has the DNA TGCAGGGCGGGACAGGAGCTAAACTATGGCTACACCTTC.

The rearrangement links TRBV4-2 to TRBJ2-7; D perhaps matches TRBD1 (5 bases). This CDR3 spans 17 amino acids. Trimming cost V 0 bases and J 4 bases, with 19 bases left between them. CDR1 and CDR2 from the germline V gene are LGHNA and YNFKEQ. The CDR3: CASSQDWDAQALYEQYF. The DNA of the CDR3 is TGTGCCAGCAGCCAAGATTGGGATGCACAGGCCCTATACGAGCAGTACTTC.

In this sample, this clonotype turned up a few times. The chain is built from TRBV4-1 and TRBJ1-2; no definite D call. The germline gives CDR1 MGHRA, CDR2 YSYEKL. This CDR3 comprises 15 residues. The ends were cut back, 0 bases at V and 8 bases at J, with 16 bases in the middle. In nucleotides, the CDR3 is TGCGCCAGCAGCCAAGAGGAAGGGTCGTGGGGAGGCTACACCTTC. Residues: CASSQEEGSWGGYTF.

The V call is TRBV5-5, the J call TRBJ2-5; tentative D call: TRBD2 (6 bases). The V end lost 7 bases, the J end lost 5 bases, and 24 bases lay between the germline ends. The CDR3 covers 16 residues. Per germline, CDR1 SGHKS and CDR2 YYEKEE (reference sequence). CDR3 residues: CASSLQPEGLRETQYF. The CDR3 region has the DNA TGTGCCAGCTCACTTCAGCCGGAGGGCCTGAGGGAGACCCAGTACTTC.

The chain couples TRBV10-2 to TRBJ2-1; TRBD2 matches at 10 bases. The length of the CDR3 is 16 residues. Germline CDR1 WSHSY, CDR2 SAAADI. With 1 base clipped from V and 8 bases from J, the junction kept 8 bases outside the gene matches. The CDR3 sequence: CASSEWDSGGSDEQFF. The CDR3 coding sequence is TGCGCCAGCAGTGAGTGGGATAGCGGGGGGTCGGATGAGCAGTTCTTC.

This chain connects TRBV20-1 to TRBJ1-1, with 8 positions matching TRBD1. Trimming cost V 1 base and J 7 bases; bases outside gene matches: 5. Germline V gene sequence: CDR1 DFQATT, CDR2 SNEGSKA (reference sequence). The CDR3 totals 13 residues. CDR3 bases: TGCAGTGCTAGAGGGAACAGGGGGAGTGAAGCTTTCTTT. Encoded protein: CSARGNRGSEAFF.

This clonotype was counted only a few times. The rearrangement links TRBV7-8 to TRBJ2-7, with TRBD1 as a possible D gene (6 bases). The length of the CDR3 is 16 residues. Germline CDR1 reads SGHVS; CDR2 reads FQNEAQ. V gave up 4 bases and J gave up 4 bases, with 20 bases separating them. CDR3: CASSSPGDGFPYEQYF. CDR3 DNA: TGTGCCAGCAGCTCCCCAGGGGACGGCTTTCCTTACGAGCAGTACTTC.